This T cell receptor beta chain was identified during a study of shared clonotypes between healthy human individuals. Naive CD8 cells lacked CD45RO and underwent positive selection for CCR7, leaving out terminally differentiated effector memory CD45RA+ cells. Genomic DNA of every subset was divided equally among multiple immunoSEQ plates. Sequencing used immunoSEQ multiplex PCR; TCRdb keeps in-frame clones, though not all of them. The table records about 2 million clones, 85% to 95% of them present only once. Trimming stripped 4 bases from V and 4 bases from J, with 7 bases between. The germline V gene has CDR1 ENHRY and CDR2 SYGVKD. This CDR3 has 13 amino acids.

The sequenced sample was naive CD8+ T cells sorted from blood. The V gene is TRBV10-3, the J gene TRBJ2-2; TRBD1 or TRBD2 may be the D gene (5 bases each). This sequence originates from a young man in good health. In DNA form, the CDR3 reads TGTGCCATCAGTGCGGGACCCACCGGGGAGCTGTTTTTT. As protein: CAISAGPTGELFF.